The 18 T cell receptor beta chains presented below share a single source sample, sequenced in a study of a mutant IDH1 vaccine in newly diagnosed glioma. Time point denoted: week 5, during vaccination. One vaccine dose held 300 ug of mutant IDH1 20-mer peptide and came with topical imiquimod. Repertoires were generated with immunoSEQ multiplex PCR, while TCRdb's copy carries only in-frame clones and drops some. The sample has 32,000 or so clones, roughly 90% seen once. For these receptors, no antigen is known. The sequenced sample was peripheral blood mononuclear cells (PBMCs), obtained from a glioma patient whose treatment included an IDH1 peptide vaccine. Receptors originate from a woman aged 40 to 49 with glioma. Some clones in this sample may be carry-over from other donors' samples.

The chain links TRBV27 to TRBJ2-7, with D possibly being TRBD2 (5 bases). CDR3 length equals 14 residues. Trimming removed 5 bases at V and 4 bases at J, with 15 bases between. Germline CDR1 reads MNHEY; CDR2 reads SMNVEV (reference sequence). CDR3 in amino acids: CASSPSRELYEQYF. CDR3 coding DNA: TGTGCCAGCAGTCCTTCTCGGGAATTATACGAGCAGTACTTC.

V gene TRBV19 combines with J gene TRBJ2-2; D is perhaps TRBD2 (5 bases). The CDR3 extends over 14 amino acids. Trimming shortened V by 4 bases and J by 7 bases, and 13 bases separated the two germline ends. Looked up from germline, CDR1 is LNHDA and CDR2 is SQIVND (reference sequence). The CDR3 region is CASSTRDVVGELFF. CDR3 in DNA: TGTGCCAGTAGTACCCGGGATGTCGTCGGGGAGCTGTTTTTT.

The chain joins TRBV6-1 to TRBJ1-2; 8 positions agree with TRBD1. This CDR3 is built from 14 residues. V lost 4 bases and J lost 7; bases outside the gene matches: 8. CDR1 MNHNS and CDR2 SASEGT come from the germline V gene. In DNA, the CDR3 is TGTGCCAGCAGTGCAACAGGGGGTCGAGGTGGCTACACCTTC. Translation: CASSATGGRGGYTF.

The CDR3 loop reads CASSLSIIVTGELFF. CDR3 in DNA: TGTGCCAGCAGCTTGTCGATCATCGTGACCGGGGAGCTGTTTTTT. V gene TRBV5-5 combines with J gene TRBJ2-2; D unresolved. Germline-derived CDR1 and CDR2 are SGHKS and YYEKEE (reference sequence). The CDR3 contains 15 residues. V lost 1 base to trimming and J lost 5 bases, with 12 bases between them.

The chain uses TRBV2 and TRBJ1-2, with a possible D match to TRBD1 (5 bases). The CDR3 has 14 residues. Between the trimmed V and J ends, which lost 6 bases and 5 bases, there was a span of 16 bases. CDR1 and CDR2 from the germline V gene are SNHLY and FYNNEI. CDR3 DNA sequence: TGTGCCAGCAGACCTGGGGGGACGGATTATGGCTACACCTTC. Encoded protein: CASRPGGTDYGYTF.

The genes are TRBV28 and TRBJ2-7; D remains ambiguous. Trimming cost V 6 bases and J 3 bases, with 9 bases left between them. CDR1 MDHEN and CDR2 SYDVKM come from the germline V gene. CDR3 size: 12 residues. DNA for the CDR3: TGTGCCAGCAGCCGTAGCTTCTACGAGCAGTACTTC. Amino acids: CASSRSFYEQYF.

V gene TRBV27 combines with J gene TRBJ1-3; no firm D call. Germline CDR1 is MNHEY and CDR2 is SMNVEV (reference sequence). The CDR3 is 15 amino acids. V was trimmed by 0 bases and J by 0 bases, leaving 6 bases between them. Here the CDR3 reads CASSLSGSSGNTIYF. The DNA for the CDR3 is TGTGCCAGCAGTTTATCCGGGTCCTCTGGAAACACCATATATTTT.

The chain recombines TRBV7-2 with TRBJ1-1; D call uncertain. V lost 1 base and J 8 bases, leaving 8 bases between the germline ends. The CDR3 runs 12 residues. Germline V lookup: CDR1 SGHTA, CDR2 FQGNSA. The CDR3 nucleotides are TGTGCCAGCAGCTTAGATGTAGGGGAAGCTTTCTTT. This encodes CASSLDVGEAFF.

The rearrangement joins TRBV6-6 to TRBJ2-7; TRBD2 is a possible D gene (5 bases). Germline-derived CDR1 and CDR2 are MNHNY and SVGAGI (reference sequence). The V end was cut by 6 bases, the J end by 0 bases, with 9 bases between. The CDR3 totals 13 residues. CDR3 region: CASRDSLSYEQYF. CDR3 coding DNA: TGTGCCAGCAGGGACTCCCTCTCCTACGAGCAGTACTTC.

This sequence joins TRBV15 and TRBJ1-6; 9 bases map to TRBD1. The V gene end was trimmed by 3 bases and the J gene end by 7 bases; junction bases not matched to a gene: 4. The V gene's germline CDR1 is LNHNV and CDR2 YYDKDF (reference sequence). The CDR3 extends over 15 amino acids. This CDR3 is CATSSHDRGNSPLHF. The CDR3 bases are TGTGCCACCAGCAGTCATGACAGGGGGAATTCACCCCTCCACTTT.

CDR3 DNA sequence: TGTGCCATCAGTCCGGGACAATACAATGAGCAGTTCTTC. It is translated as CAISPGQYNEQFF. V and J are TRBV10-3 and TRBJ2-1, with a weak D call TRBD1 (6 bases). Trimming took off 5 bases at V and 4 bases at J, with 9 bases between the two ends. The germline V gene encodes CDR1 ENHRY and CDR2 SYGVKD. The CDR3 is made up of 13 amino acids.

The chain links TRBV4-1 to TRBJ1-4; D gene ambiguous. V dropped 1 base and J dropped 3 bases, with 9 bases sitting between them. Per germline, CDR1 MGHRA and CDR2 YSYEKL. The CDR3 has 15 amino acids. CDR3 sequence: CASSQGLGSNEKLFF. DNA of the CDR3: TGCGCCAGCAGCCAAGGCCTCGGATCTAATGAAAAACTGTTTTTT.

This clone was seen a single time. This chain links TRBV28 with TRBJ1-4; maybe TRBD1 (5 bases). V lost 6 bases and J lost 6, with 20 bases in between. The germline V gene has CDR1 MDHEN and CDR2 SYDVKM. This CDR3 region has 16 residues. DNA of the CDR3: TGTGCCAGCAGGAAGTACACAGGATTCCGGGATGAAAAACTGTTTTTT. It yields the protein CASRKYTGFRDEKLFF.

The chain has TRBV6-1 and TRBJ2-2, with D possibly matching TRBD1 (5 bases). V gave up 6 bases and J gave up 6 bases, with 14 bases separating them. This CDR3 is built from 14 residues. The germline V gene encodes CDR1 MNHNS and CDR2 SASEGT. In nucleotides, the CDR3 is TGTGCCAGCAGCCTAGAAAGGGGCCCCGGGGAGCTGTTTTTT. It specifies CASSLERGPGELFF.

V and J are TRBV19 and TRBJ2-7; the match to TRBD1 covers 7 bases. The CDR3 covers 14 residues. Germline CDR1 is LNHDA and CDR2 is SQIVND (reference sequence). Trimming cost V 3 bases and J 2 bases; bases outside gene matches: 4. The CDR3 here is CASSIGQAAYEQYF. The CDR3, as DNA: TGTGCCAGTAGTATCGGACAGGCCGCCTACGAGCAGTACTTC.

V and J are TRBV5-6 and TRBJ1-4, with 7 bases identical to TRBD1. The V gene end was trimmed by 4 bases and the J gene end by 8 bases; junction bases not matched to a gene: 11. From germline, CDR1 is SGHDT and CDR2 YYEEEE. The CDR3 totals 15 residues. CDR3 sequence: CASSDTGVQGEKLFF. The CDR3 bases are TGTGCCAGCAGCGATACAGGGGTTCAAGGGGAAAAACTGTTTTTT.

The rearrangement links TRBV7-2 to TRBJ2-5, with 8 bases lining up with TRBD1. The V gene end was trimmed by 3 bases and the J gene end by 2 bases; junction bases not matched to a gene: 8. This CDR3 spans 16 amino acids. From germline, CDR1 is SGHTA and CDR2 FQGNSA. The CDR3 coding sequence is TGTGCCAGCAGCTTGAGCAGGGGGCTGGGGCAAGAGACCCAGTACTTC. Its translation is CASSLSRGLGQETQYF.

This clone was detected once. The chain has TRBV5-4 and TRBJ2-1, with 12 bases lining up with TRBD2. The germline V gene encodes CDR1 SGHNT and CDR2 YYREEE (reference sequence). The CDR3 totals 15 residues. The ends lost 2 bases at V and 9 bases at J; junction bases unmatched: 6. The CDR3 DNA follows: TGTGCCAGCAGCTTTCTAGCGGGAGGGCCAGGTGAGCAGTTCTTC. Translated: CASSFLAGGPGEQFF. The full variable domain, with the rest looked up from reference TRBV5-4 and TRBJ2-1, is ETGVTQSPTHLIKTRGQQVTLRCSSQSGHNTVSWYQQALGQGPQFIFQYYREEENGRGNFPPRFSGLQFPNYSSELNVNALELDDSALYLCASSFLAGGPGEQFFGPGTRLTVL.